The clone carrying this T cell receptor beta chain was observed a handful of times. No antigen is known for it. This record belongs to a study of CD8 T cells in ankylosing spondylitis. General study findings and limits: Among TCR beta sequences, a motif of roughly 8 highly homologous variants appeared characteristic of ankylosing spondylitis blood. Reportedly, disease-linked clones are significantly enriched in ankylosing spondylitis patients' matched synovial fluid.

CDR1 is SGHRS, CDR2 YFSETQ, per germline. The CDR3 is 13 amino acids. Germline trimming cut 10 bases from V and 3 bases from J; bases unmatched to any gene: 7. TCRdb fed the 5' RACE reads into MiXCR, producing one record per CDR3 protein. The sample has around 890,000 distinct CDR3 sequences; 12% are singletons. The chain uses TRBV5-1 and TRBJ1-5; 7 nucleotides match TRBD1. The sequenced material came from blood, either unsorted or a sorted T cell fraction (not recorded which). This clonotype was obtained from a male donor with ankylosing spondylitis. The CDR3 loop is CAGSTGFNQPQHF. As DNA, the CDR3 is TGCGCCGGCTCGACAGGGTTCAATCAGCCCCAGCATTTT. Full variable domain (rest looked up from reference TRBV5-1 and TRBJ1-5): KAGVTQTPRYLIKTRGQQVTLSCSPISGHRSVSWYQQTPGQGLQFLFEYFSETQRNKGNFPGRFSGRQFSNSRSEMNVSTLELGDSALYLCAGSTGFNQPQHFGDGTRLSIL.